This T cell receptor beta chain was sequenced during a study of control samples from healthy donors and cancer patients. Some clones are missing from TCRdb's copy, which holds only in-frame ones; the method was immunoSEQ multiplex PCR. The sample yields hundreds of thousands of clones, around 90% seen once. Trimming shortened V by 1 base and J by 5 bases, and 10 bases separated the two germline ends. Germline loops: CDR1 SGHTA, CDR2 FQGTGA. CDR3 size: 14 residues. The chain combines TRBV7-3 with TRBJ2-3, with D maybe TRBD1 (6 bases). Sequenced material: PBMCs. This sequence was found in a man aged 35 to 55 with head and neck cancer. CDR3 nucleotides: TGTGCCAGCAGCTTAAGGGCAGGGGTAGATACGCAGTATTTT. Translation: CASSLRAGVDTQYF. Combining the CDR3 with reference TRBV7-3 and TRBJ2-3 gives the whole variable domain GAGVSQTPSNKVTEKGKYVELRCDPISGHTALYWYRQSLGQGPEFLIYFQGTGAADDSGLPNDRFFAVRPEGSVSTLKIQRTERGDSAVYLCASSLRAGVDTQYFGPGTRLTVL.